This entry describes one TCR beta chain. Its antigen is still unknown. This sample is part of a study of T cell repertoires in cytomegalovirus infection. Study overall: A matching HLA type, together with CMV infection, was signaled by public TCR beta signatures.

Points from the study as a whole: Ex vivo, HLA-C-restricted CMV-specific TCR beta clonotypes prevailed over the rest of the response. Using cumulative public TCR beta family frequency, the authors identified those who carried CMV together with the relevant HLA.

The CDR3 covers 11 residues. CDR1 and CDR2 (germline): DFQATT, SNEGSKA (reference sequence). V was clipped by 3 bases and J by 4 bases, with 6 bases between them. TCRdb itself ran the reads through MiXCR, one entry per CDR3 protein. Of about 310,000 distinct CDR3 sequences listed, under 20% were seen once; the top ten hold around 13%. This TCR was recovered from a human donor in good health (CMV status not recorded). Some clones in this sample may be carry-over from other donors' samples. V usage is TRBV20-1 and J usage is TRBJ1-1, with unresolved D. Sequencing was done on a sample of PBMCs. The CDR3 protein is CSASIITEAFF. The CDR3 nucleotides read TGCAGTGCTAGTATTATCACTGAAGCTTTCTTT.